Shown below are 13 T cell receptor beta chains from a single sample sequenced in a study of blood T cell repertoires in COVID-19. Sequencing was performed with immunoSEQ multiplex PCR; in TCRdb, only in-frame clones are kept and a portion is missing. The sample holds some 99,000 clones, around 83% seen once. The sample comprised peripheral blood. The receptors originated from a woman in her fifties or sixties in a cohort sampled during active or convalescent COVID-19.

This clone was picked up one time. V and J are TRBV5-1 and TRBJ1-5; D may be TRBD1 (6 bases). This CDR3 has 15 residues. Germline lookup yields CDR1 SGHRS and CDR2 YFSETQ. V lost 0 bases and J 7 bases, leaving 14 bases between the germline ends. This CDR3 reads CASSLAPGVVQPQHF. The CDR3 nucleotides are TGCGCCAGCAGCTTGGCACCAGGGGTGGTACAGCCCCAGCATTTT.

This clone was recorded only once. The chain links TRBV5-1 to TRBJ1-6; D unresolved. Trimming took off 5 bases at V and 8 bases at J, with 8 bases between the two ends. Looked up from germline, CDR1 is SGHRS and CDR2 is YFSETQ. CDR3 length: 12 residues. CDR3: CASRIADSPLHF. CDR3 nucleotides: TGCGCCAGCAGAATCGCAGATTCACCCCTCCACTTT.

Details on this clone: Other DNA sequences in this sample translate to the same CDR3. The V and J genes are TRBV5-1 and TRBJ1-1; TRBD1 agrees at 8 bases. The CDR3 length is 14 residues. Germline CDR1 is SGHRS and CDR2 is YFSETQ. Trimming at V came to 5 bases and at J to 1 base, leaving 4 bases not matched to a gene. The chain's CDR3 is CASSPGTGNTEAFF. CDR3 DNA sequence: TGCGCCAGCAGTCCCGGGACAGGGAACACTGAAGCTTTCTTT.

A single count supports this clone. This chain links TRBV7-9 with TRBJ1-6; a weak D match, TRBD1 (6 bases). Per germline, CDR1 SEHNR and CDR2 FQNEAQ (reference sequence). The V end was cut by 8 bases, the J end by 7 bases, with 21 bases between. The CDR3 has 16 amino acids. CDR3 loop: CASSTSGGGGNSPLHF. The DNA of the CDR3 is TGTGCCAGCTCTACCTCGGGGGGGGGCGGAAATTCACCCCTCCACTTT.

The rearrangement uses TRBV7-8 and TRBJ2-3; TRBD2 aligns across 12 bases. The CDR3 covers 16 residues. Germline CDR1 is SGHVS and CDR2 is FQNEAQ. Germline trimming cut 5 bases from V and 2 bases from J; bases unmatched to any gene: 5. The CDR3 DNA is TGTGCCAGCAGCGGACGGACTAGCGGGACCACAGATACGCAGTATTTT. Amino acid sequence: CASSGRTSGTTDTQYF.

CDR3 bases: TGTGCCAGCAGCTACCCCGGGACTAGTCGGAACGAGCAGTACTTC. Encoded protein: CASSYPGTSRNEQYF. The gene calls are TRBV3-1 (or the pseudogene TRBV3-2) and TRBJ2-7; 8 bases are shared with TRBD2. CDR3 length: 15 residues. The ends lost 5 bases at V and 5 bases at J; junction bases unmatched: 11. Germline loops: CDR1 LGHDT, CDR2 YNNKEL (reference sequence).

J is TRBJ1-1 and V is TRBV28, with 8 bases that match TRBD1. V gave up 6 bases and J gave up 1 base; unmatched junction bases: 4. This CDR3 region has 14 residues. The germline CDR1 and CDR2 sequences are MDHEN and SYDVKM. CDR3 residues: CASSSGQGNTEAFF. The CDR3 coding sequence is TGTGCCAGCAGCTCCGGACAGGGGAACACTGAAGCTTTCTTT.

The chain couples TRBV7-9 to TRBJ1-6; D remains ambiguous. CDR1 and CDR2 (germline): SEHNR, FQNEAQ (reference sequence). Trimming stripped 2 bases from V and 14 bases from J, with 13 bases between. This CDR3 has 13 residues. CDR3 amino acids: CASSLNRDGTLHF. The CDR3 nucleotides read TGTGCCAGCAGCTTAAACCGGGATGGAACCCTCCACTTT.

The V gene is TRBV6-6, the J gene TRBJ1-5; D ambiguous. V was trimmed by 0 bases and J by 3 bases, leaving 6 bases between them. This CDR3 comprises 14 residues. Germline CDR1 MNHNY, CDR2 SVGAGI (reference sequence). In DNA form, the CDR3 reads TGTGCCAGCAGTTACTCAGCTCTCAATCAGCCCCAGCATTTT. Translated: CASSYSALNQPQHF.

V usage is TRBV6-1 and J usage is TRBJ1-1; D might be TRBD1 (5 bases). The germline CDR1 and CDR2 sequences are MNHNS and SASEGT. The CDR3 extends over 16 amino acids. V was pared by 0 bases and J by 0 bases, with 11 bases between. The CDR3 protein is CASSEASGRVNTEAFF. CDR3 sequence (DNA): TGTGCCAGCAGTGAAGCCTCGGGCAGGGTGAACACTGAAGCTTTCTTT.

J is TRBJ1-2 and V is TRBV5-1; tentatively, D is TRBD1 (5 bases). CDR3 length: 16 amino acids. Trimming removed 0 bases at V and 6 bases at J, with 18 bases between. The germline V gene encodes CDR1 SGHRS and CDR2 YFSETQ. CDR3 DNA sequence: TGCGCCAGCAGCTTGGGGGACGGCGGACTAGGCGATGGCTACACCTTC. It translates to CASSLGDGGLGDGYTF.

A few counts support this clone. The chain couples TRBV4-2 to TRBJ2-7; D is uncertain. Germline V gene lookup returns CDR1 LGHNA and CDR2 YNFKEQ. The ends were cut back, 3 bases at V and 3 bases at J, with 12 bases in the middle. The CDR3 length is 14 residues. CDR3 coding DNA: TGTGCCAGCAGCCAGGCTCCGGGTGTCTACGAGCAGTACTTC. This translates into CASSQAPGVYEQYF.

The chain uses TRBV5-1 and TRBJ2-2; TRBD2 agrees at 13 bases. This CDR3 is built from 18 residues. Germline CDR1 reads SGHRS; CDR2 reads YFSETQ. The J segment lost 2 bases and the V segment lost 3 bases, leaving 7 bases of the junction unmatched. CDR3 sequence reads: CASSSTSGRISNTGELFF. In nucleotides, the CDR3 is TGCGCCAGCAGCTCGACTAGCGGGAGGATATCAAACACCGGGGAGCTGTTTTTT.